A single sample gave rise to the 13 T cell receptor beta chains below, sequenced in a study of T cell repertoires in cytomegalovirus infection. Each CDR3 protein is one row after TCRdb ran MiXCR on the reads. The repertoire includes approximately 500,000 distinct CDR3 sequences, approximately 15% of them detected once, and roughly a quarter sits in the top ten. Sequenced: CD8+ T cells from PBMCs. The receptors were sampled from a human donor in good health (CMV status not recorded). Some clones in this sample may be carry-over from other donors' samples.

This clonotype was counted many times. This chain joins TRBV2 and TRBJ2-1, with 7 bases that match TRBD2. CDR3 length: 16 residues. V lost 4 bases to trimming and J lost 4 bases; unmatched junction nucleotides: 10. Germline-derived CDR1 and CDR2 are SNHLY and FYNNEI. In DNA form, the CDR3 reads TGTGCCAGCAGTGCCTATCTAGCGGTTCCTTACAATGAGCAGTTCTTC. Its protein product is CASSAYLAVPYNEQFF.

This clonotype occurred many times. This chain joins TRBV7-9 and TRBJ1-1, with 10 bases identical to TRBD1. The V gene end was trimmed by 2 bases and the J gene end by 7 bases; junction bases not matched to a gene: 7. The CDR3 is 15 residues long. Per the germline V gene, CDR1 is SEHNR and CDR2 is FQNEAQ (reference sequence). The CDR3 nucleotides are TGTGCCAGCAGCTTACCGGACAGGGGGGAAGTTGAAGCTTTCTTT. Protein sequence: CASSLPDRGEVEAFF.

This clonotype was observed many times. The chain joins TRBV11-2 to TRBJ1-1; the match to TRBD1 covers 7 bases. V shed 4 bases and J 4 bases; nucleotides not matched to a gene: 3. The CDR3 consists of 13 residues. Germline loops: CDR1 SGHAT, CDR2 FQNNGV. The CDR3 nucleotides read TGTGCCAGCAGCTCCGGGACAGCCACTGAAGCTTTCTTT. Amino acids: CASSSGTATEAFF.

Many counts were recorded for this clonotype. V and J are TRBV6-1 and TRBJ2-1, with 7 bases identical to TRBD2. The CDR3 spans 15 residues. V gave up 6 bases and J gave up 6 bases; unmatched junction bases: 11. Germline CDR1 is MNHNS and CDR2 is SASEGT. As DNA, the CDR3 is TGTGCCAGCAGCGCAATTCGGGGCGGGGGCAATGAGCAGTTCTTC. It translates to CASSAIRGGGNEQFF.

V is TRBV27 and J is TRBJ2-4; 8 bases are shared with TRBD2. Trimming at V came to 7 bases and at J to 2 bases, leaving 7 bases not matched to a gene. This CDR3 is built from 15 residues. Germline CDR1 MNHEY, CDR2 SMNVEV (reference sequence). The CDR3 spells CASTPGGRTKNIQYF. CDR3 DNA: TGTGCCAGCACCCCGGGGGGGCGGACCAAAAACATTCAGTACTTC.

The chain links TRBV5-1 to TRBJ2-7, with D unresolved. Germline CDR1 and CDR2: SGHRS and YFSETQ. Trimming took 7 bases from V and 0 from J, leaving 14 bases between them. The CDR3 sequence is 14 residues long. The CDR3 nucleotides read TGCGCCAGCCACAGATCTTCAAGCTCCTACGAGCAGTACTTC. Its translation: CASHRSSSSYEQYF.

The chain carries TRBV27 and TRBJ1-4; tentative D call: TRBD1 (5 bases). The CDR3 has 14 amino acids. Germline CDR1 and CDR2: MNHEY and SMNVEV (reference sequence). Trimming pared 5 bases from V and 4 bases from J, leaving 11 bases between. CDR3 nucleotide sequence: TGTGCCAGCAGTCGCTCGGGGCATAATGAAAAACTGTTTTTT. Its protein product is CASSRSGHNEKLFF.

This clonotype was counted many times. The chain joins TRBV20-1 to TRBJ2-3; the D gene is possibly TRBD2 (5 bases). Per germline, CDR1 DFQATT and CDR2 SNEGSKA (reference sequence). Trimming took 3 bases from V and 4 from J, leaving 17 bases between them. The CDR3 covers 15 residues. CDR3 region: CSARGLGSTADTQYF. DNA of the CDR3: TGCAGTGCTAGGGGCTTGGGGAGCACGGCAGATACGCAGTATTTT.

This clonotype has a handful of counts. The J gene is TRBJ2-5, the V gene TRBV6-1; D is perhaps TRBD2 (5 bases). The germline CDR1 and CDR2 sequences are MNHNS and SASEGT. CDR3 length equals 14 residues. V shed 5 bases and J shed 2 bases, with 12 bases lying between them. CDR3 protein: CASSPGGGQETQYF. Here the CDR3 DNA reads TGTGCCAGCAGTCCCGGAGGTGGTCAAGAGACCCAGTACTTC.

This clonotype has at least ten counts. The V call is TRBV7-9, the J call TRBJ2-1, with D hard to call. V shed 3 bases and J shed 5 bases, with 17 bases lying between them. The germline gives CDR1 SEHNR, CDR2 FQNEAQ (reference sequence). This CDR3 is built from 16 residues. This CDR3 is CASSLNSRRFDNEQFF. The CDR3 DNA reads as TGTGCCAGCAGCTTGAATAGTAGGCGCTTCGACAATGAGCAGTTCTTC.

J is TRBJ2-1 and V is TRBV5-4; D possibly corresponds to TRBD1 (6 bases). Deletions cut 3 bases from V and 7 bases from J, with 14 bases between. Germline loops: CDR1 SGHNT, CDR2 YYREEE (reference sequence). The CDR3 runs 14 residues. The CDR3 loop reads CASSWDILGNEQFF. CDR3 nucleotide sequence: TGTGCCAGCAGCTGGGACATCCTAGGGAATGAGCAGTTCTTC. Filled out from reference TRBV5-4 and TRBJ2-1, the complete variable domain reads ETGVTQSPTHLIKTRGQQVTLRCSSQSGHNTVSWYQQALGQGPQFIFQYYREEENGRGNFPPRFSGLQFPNYSSELNVNALELDDSALYLCASSWDILGNEQFFGPGTRLTVL.

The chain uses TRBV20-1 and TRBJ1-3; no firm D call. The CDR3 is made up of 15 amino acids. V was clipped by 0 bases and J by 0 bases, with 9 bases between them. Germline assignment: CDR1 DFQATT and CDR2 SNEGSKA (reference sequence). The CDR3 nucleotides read TGCAGTGCTAGAGATCTGACCAGCTCTGGAAACACCATATATTTT. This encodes CSARDLTSSGNTIYF.

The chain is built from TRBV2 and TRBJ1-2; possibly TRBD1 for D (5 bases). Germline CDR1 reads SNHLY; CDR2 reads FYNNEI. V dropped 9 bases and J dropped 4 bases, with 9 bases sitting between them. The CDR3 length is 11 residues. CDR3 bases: TGTGCCAGGACAGAGAGCTATGGCTACACCTTC. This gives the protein CARTESYGYTF.